The next 11 T cell receptor beta chains were all read from a single sample in a study of cytomegalovirus exposure and HLA in healthy donors. The PCR ran on 60 Vbeta and 13 Jbeta primers. The repertoire was sequenced with immunoSEQ multiplex PCR; TCRdb's copy has only in-frame clones and lacks some. The sample table includes 38,000 or so clones. Sequences were obtained from PBMCs. All receptors derive from a man in his forties or fifties in good health and CMV-seropositive.

This sequence joins TRBV6-1 and TRBJ2-7; 9 bases match TRBD2. V dropped 3 bases and J dropped 4; count of bases not matched to a gene: 7. CDR1 and CDR2 from the germline V gene are MNHNS and SASEGT. There are 15 residues in the CDR3. As DNA, the CDR3 is TGTGCCAGCAGTGACGCCGGGACTAGCAGATACGAGCAGTACTTC. It yields the protein CASSDAGTSRYEQYF.

The rearrangement links TRBV10-1 to TRBJ2-5, with no clear D. The CDR3 sequence is 10 residues long. Per germline, CDR1 WNHNN and CDR2 SYGVQD (reference sequence). V was cut by 10 bases and J by 2 bases, with 5 bases left in between. CDR3 in amino acids: CATLQETQYF. The DNA of the CDR3 is TGCGCCACTCTACAAGAGACCCAGTACTTC.

The V gene is TRBV10-3, the J gene TRBJ1-1; weak D call: TRBD1 (6 bases). Germline V gene lookup returns CDR1 ENHRY and CDR2 SYGVKD. Trimming took 5 bases from V and 1 from J, leaving 11 bases between them. This CDR3 comprises 14 residues. DNA of the CDR3: TGTGCCATCAGTCAACAGGGCTCGAACACTGAAGCTTTCTTT. It is translated as CAISQQGSNTEAFF.

Here the CDR3 reads CASSPGGGNTIYF. CDR3 sequence (DNA): TGTGCCAGCAGTCCGGGGGGAGGAAACACCATATATTTT. The chain links TRBV6-5 to TRBJ1-3; weak D call: TRBD1 (5 bases). Germline CDR1 and CDR2: MNHEY and SVGAGI. This CDR3 comprises 13 residues. V was pared by 5 bases and J by 4 bases, with 9 bases between.

For the CDR3, the DNA is TGTGCCAGCAGCCCCGTGGGCCAAATCGCTGAAGCTTTCTTT. Translating it yields CASSPVGQIAEAFF. The chain has TRBV5-5 and TRBJ1-1; no firm D call. CDR3 length equals 14 residues. CDR1 and CDR2 (germline): SGHKS, YYEKEE (reference sequence). V lost 4 bases, J lost 6 bases, and 16 bases lay in between.

This chain uses TRBV7-9 with TRBJ2-1; D possibly corresponds to TRBD2 (6 bases). CDR1 and CDR2 from the germline V gene are SEHNR and FQNEAQ (reference sequence). The CDR3 consists of 15 residues. The ends were cut back, 4 bases at V and 7 bases at J, with 17 bases in the middle. CDR3 bases: TGTGCCAGCAGCTCAAGGGACTCCCTACGGAATGAGCAGTTCTTC. Translation gives CASSSRDSLRNEQFF.

This chain links TRBV19 with TRBJ1-3; D remains unclear. CDR3 length equals 15 residues. The V end was cut by 3 bases, the J end by 0 bases, with 9 bases between. Germline CDR1 reads LNHDA; CDR2 reads SQIVND (reference sequence). The CDR3 protein is CASSINKLSGNTIYF. CDR3 sequence (DNA): TGTGCCAGTAGTATCAATAAACTCTCTGGAAACACCATATATTTT.

The V gene is TRBV2, the J gene TRBJ1-5; 9 nucleotides agree with TRBD1. V was pared by 6 bases and J by 5 bases, with 5 bases of the junction left unmatched. This CDR3 has 14 amino acids. CDR1 and CDR2 (germline): SNHLY, FYNNEI. CDR3 bases: TGTGCCAGCAGGGGACAGGGATCGGATCAGCCCCAGCATTTT. It is translated as CASRGQGSDQPQHF.

The CDR3 reads CASSLRDRNGYTF. In nucleotides, the CDR3 is TGTGCCAGCAGCCTCCGGGACAGAAATGGCTACACCTTC. The chain recombines TRBV6-5 with TRBJ1-2, with 7 bases matching TRBD1. V lost 6 bases to trimming and J lost 6 bases; unmatched junction nucleotides: 7. This CDR3 contains 13 residues. The germline V gene encodes CDR1 MNHEY and CDR2 SVGAGI.

The DNA for the CDR3 is TGTGCCTGGAGTGTAGGGACAGGAAGCAATCAGCCCCAGCATTTT. This translates into CAWSVGTGSNQPQHF. The genes are TRBV30 and TRBJ1-5; 8 bases are shared with TRBD1. The junction had 2 bases not matched to a gene; V was cut back by 0 bases and J by 1 base. The CDR3 loop spans 15 amino acids. CDR1 and CDR2 from the germline V gene are GTSNPN and SVGIG (reference sequence).

This chain uses TRBV5-4 with TRBJ2-2; perhaps TRBD2 as D (5 bases). V gave up 5 bases and J gave up 2 bases, with 10 bases separating them. This CDR3 is 14 amino acids long. Looked up from germline, CDR1 is SGHNT and CDR2 is YYREEE (reference sequence). CDR3 protein: CASRNEGNTGELFF. The CDR3 bases are TGTGCCAGCAGGAATGAGGGAAACACCGGGGAGCTGTTTTTT.